These T cell receptor beta chains were read from a single sample in a study of OX40 agonist ivuxolimab in advanced cancers. Repertoires were generated with immunoSEQ multiplex PCR, while TCRdb's copy carries only in-frame clones and drops some. The sample lists under 85,000 clones; 80% to 90% were seen once. The sample in question was CD4+ or CD8+ T cells sorted from blood, obtained in a trial of the OX40 agonist ivuxolimab. These receptor sequences come from an adult with an advanced solid tumor such as melanoma, head and neck, liver or kidney cancer. CDR3s include the opening cysteine and the closing phenylalanine or tryptophan. D genes are given only for firm matches. Clone size appears in some rows only: once, few, many, or a class for an expanded clone.

d_call | j_call | cdr3_length | v_call | clone_size | cdr3_nt | cdr3_aa
- | TRBJ2-3 | 12 | TRBV6-5 | - | TGTGCCAGCAGTTCCCCCCGAAAGCCGCAGTATTTT | CASSSPRKPQYF
TRBD2 | TRBJ2-7 | 15 | TRBV6-5 | - | TGTGCCAGCAGAAGGGGACTAGCGGGGAACTACGAGCAGTACTTC | CASRRGLAGNYEQYF
TRBD2 | TRBJ2-2 | 14 | TRBV30 | - | TGTGCCTGGAGGGCGGGAGATAACACCGGGGAGCTGTTTTTT | CAWRAGDNTGELFF
- | TRBJ1-1 | 16 | TRBV4-2 | once | TGTGCCAGCAGACAACCCGGGGACAACCTGAACACTGAAGCTTTCTTT | CASRQPGDNLNTEAFF
- | TRBJ2-2 | 14 | TRBV10-3 | - | TGTGCCATCAGTGATAGGGGCTACACCGGGGAGCTGTTTTTT | CAISDRGYTGELFF
- | TRBJ2-7 | 10 | TRBV6-1 | - | TGTGCCAGCTTGGGGGTTGAGCAGTACTTC | CASLGVEQYF
- | TRBJ1-2 | 15 | TRBV7-9 | - | TGTGCCAGCAGCTTAGTGGGCAGGGGCGACTATGGCTACACCTTC | CASSLVGRGDYGYTF
- | TRBJ2-4 | 15 | TRBV2 | - | TGTGCCAGCAGTGAAGCGGAAGGAGTCAAAAACATTCAGTACTTC | CASSEAEGVKNIQYF
TRBD1 | TRBJ1-4 | 15 | TRBV27 | - | TGTGCCAGCAGTCCACGGACAGGGACTAATGAAAAACTGTTTTTT | CASSPRTGTNEKLFF
TRBD1 | TRBJ2-2 | 15 | TRBV5-1 | - | TGCGCCAGCAGCTCCGGGACAGAAGGGACCGGGGAGCTGTTTTTT | CASSSGTEGTGELFF
TRBD1 | TRBJ2-4 | 16 | TRBV7-2 | - | TGTGCCAGCAGCTTAATTTTGGGGACAGCATTAAACATTCAGTACTTC | CASSLILGTALNIQYF